This T cell receptor (beta chain) emerged from a study of monozygotic twins with inflammatory bowel disease. General study findings and limits: A lone strong IBD-associated signal or clonotype found no support.

One entry per CDR3 protein, without DNA, is what TCRdb gives after re-calling the 5' RACE reads. Its table lists about 440,000 distinct CDR3 sequences. A remark on this clonotype: Its target is not known.

The CDR3 is made up of 15 amino acids. Germline V lookup: CDR1 SGHDT, CDR2 YYEEEE. Material for sequencing was blood. The clonotype was recovered from a human donor with ulcerative colitis or Crohn's disease, or a healthy co-twin of an affected twin (not recorded which). The J gene is TRBJ2-5, the V gene TRBV5-6; TCRdb's assignment of TRBD1 cannot be checked, as there is no DNA. This CDR3 is CASSFFLVGQGTQYF.